Shown below are 8 T cell receptor beta chains from a single sample sequenced in a study of T cell responses to AZD1222 COVID-19 vaccine. TCRdb's copy holds only in-frame clones and misses some; the assay was immunoSEQ multiplex PCR. The sample has some 120,000 clones; roughly 88% are singletons. This specimen consisted of peripheral blood, obtained 28 days after the second AZD1222 dose. Receptor source: an adult who received the AZD1222 COVID-19 vaccine.

This rearrangement joins TRBV2 to TRBJ2-1, with D maybe TRBD2 (5 bases). CDR1 is SNHLY, CDR2 FYNNEI, per germline. V was cut by 5 bases and J by 0 bases, with 14 bases left in between. The CDR3 is 16 amino acids. This chain's CDR3 is CASSRSRASSYNEQFF. CDR3 bases: TGTGCCAGCAGTCGTTCGAGGGCGAGCTCCTACAATGAGCAGTTCTTC.

V gene TRBV11-1 combines with J gene TRBJ2-3; a weak D match, TRBD2 (6 bases). This CDR3 comprises 16 residues. The ends were cut back, 1 base at V and 5 bases at J, with 16 bases in the middle. From germline, CDR1 is SGHAT and CDR2 FQDESV (reference sequence). DNA of the CDR3: TGTGCCAGCAGCTTAGATAGTAGCGGAAGACGAGATACGCAGTATTTT. It yields the protein CASSLDSSGRRDTQYF.

The genes are TRBV5-5 and TRBJ1-3, with 7 bases fitting TRBD1. J lost 1 base, V lost 0 bases, and 4 bases had no gene match. This CDR3 spans 16 amino acids. Germline-derived CDR1 and CDR2 are SGHKS and YYEKEE (reference sequence). This chain's CDR3 is CASSLEGQLSGNTIYF. In DNA form, the CDR3 reads TGTGCCAGCAGCTTGGAGGGACAGTTATCTGGAAACACCATATATTTT.

The J gene is TRBJ2-7, the V gene TRBV6-2 or TRBV6-3, with D maybe TRBD1 (5 bases). This CDR3 spans 13 amino acids. Per the germline V gene, CDR1 is MNHEY and CDR2 is SVGEGT. Trimming left V 5 bases short and J 4 bases short, with 12 bases between. The CDR3 nucleotides read TGTGCCAGCAGTGCGCAGGGTGTTTACGAGCAGTACTTC. It codes for CASSAQGVYEQYF.

The gene calls are TRBV28 and TRBJ1-1; tentative D call: TRBD1 (5 bases). CDR3 length: 15 amino acids. Trimming took 5 bases from V and 6 from J, leaving 19 bases between them. In germline, CDR1 is MDHEN, CDR2 SYDVKM. This CDR3 reads CASSILRTAGPEAFF. CDR3 sequence (DNA): TGTGCCAGCAGTATCCTAAGAACAGCGGGGCCTGAAGCTTTCTTT.

This clone was seen a single time. This sequence joins TRBV18 and TRBJ1-5; D possibly corresponds to TRBD1 (5 bases). Trimming cost V 3 bases and J 4 bases, with 19 bases left between them. CDR3 length: 17 amino acids. Germline CDR1 reads KGHSH; CDR2 reads LQKENI. CDR3 in amino acids: CASSPRGRGGENQPQHF. Written as DNA, the CDR3 is TGTGCCAGCTCACCCCGGGGCCGGGGTGGGGAAAATCAGCCCCAGCATTTT. Based on the CDR3 plus reference TRBV18 and TRBJ1-5, the full variable domain is NAGVMQNPRHLVRRRGQEARLRCSPMKGHSHVYWYRQLPEEGLKFMVYLQKENIIDESGMPKERFSAEFPKEGPSILRIQQVVRGDSAAYFCASSPRGRGGENQPQHFGDGTRLSIL.

As concerns this clone: The sample contains more than one DNA sequence encoding this CDR3. This chain connects TRBV5-1 to TRBJ1-6, with D unresolved. Deletions cut 4 bases from V and 8 bases from J, with 10 bases between. Germline values: CDR1 SGHRS, CDR2 YFSETQ. CDR3 length equals 13 residues. The CDR3 here is CASSLRTDSPLHF. The DNA of the CDR3 is TGCGCCAGCAGCCTTCGAACAGATTCACCCCTCCACTTT.

This sequence joins TRBV7-2 and TRBJ1-2; tentatively, D is TRBD1 (6 bases). The germline V gene has CDR1 SGHTA and CDR2 FQGNSA. Trimming cost V 5 bases and J 8 bases, with 15 bases left between them. This CDR3 spans 13 amino acids. CDR3 protein: CASSAPIQGGYTF. CDR3 nucleotides: TGTGCCAGCAGCGCGCCCATCCAGGGGGGCTACACCTTC.